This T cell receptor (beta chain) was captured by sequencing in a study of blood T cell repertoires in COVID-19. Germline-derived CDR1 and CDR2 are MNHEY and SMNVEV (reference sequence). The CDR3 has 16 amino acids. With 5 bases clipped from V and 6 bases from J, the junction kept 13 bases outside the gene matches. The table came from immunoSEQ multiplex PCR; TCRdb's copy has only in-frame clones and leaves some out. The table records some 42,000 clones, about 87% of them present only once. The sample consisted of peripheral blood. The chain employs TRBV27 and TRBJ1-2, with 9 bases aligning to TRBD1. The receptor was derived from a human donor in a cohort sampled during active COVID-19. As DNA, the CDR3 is TGTGCCAGCAGTATGGTGGGGACAGGGTTCAAGGATGGCTACACCTTC. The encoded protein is CASSMVGTGFKDGYTF.